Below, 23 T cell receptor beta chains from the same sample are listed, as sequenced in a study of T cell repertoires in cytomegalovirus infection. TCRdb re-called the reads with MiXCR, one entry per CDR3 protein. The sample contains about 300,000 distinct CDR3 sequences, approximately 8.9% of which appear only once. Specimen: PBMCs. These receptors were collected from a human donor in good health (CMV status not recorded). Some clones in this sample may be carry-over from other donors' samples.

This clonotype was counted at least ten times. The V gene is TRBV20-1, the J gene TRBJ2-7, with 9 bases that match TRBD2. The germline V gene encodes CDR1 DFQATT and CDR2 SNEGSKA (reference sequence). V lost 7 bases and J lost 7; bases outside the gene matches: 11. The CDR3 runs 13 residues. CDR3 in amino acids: CSVPLLAGSEQYF. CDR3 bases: TGCAGTGTCCCCCTTCTAGCGGGGAGTGAGCAGTACTTC.

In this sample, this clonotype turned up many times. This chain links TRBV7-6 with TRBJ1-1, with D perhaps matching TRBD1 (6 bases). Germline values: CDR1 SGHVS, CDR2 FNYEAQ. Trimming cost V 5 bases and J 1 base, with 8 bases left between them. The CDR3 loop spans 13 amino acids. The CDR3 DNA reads TGTGCCAGCAGCCCAGGGGAGAACACTGAAGCTTTCTTT. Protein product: CASSPGENTEAFF.

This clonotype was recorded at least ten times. The CDR3 bases are TGTGCCAGCAGTGAAATAGGACTAGGTCCTTTTGAAGCTTTCTTT. As protein: CASSEIGLGPFEAFF. The rearrangement links TRBV25-1 to TRBJ1-1; no firm D call. This CDR3 has 15 amino acids. V was trimmed by 2 bases and J by 7 bases, leaving 17 bases between them. Germline CDR1 reads MGHDK; CDR2 reads SYGVNS.

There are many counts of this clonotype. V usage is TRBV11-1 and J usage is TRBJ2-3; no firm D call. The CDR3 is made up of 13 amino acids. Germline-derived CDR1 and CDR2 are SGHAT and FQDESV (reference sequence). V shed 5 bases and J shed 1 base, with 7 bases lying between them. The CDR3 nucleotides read TGTGCCAGCAGCCCCCAAGGCACAGATACGCAGTATTTT. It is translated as CASSPQGTDTQYF.

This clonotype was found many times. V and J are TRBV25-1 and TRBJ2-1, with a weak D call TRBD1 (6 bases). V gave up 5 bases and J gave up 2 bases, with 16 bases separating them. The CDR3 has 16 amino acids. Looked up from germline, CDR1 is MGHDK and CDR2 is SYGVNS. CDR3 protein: CASSSAGQPTYNEQFF. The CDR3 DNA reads TGTGCCAGCAGTAGCGCTGGACAGCCTACCTACAATGAGCAGTTCTTC.

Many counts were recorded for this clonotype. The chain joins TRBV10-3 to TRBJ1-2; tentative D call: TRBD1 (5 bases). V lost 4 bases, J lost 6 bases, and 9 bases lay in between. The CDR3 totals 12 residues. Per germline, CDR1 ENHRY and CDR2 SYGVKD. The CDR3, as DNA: TGTGCCATCAGTGCCGCGGGGGATGGCTACACCTTC. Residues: CAISAAGDGYTF.

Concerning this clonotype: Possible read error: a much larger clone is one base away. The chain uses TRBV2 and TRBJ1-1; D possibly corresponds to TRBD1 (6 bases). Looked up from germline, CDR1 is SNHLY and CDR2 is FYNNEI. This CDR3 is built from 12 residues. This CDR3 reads CASSASRNRERF. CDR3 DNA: TGTGCCAGCAGCGCCTCGAGAAACAGGGAACGCTTT.

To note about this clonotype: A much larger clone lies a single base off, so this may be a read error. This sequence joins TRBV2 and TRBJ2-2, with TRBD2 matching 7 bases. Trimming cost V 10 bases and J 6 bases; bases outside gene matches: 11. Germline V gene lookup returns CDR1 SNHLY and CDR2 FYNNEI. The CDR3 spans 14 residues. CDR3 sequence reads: CANIPTSPAGELFF. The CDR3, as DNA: TGTGCCAACATTCCGACTAGCCCCGCCGGGGAGCTGTTTTTT. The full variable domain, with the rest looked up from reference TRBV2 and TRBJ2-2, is EPEVTQTPSHQVTQMGQEVILRCVPISNHLYFYWYRQILGQKVEFLVSFYNNEISEKSEIFDDQFSVERPDGSNFTLKIRSTKLEDSAMYFCANIPTSPAGELFFGEGSRLTVL.

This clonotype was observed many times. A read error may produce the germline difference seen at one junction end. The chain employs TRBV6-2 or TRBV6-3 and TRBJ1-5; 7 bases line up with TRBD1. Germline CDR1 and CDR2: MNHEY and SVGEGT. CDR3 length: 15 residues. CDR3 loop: CASSHSGQQNQPQHF. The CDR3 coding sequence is TGTGCCAGCAGTCACTCGGGACAGCAAAATCAGCCCCAGCATTTT.

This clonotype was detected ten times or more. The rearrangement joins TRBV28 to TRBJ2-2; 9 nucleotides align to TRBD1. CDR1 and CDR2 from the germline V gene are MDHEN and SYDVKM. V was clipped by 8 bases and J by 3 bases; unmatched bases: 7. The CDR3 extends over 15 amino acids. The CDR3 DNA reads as TGTGCCAGCCGACCGGGACAGGGAGACACCGGGGAGCTGTTTTTT. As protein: CASRPGQGDTGELFF.

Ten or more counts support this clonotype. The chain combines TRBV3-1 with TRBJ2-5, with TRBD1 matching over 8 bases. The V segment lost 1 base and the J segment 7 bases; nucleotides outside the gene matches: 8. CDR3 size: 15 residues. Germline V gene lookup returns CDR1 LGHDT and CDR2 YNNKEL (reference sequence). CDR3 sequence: CASSQGQGALGTQYF. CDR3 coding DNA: TGTGCCAGCAGCCAAGGGCAGGGGGCTTTAGGGACCCAGTACTTC.

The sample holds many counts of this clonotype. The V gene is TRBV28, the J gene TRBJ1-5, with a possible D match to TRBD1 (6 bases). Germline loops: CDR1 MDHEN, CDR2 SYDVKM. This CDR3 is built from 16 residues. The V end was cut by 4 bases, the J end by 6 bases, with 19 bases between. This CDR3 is CASSYLLTGTTQPQHF. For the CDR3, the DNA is TGTGCCAGCAGTTATCTCCTTACAGGGACGACTCAGCCCCAGCATTTT.

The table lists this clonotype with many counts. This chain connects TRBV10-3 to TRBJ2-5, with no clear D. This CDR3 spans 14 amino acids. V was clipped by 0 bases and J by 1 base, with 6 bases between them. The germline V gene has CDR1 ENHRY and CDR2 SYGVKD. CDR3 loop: CAISESNSQETQYF. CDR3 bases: TGTGCCATCAGTGAGTCTAACAGCCAAGAGACCCAGTACTTC.

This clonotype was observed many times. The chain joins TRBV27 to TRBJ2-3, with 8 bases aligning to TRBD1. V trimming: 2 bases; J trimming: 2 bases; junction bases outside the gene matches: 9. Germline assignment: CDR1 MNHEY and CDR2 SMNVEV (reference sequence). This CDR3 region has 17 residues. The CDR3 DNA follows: TGTGCCAGCAGTTTAAGAGGACAGGGTCGGGCCACAGATACGCAGTATTTT. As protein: CASSLRGQGRATDTQYF.

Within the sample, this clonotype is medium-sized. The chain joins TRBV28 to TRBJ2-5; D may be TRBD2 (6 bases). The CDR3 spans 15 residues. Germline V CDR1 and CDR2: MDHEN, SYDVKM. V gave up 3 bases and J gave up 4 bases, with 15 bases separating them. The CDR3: CASSFQGRGGETQYF. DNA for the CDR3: TGTGCCAGCAGTTTCCAGGGAAGGGGAGGAGAGACCCAGTACTTC.

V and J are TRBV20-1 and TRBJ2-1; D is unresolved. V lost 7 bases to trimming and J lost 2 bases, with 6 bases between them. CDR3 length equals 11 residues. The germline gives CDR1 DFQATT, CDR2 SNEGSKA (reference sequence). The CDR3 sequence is CSVLAYNEQFF. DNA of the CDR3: TGCAGTGTATTAGCCTACAATGAGCAGTTCTTC.

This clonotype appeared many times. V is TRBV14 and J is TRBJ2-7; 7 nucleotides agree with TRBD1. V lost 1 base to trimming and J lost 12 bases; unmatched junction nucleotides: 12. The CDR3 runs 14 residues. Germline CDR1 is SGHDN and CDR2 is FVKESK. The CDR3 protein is CASSQGHRGFTPYF. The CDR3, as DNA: TGTGCCAGCAGCCAAGGGCACAGGGGTTTTACGCCGTACTTC.

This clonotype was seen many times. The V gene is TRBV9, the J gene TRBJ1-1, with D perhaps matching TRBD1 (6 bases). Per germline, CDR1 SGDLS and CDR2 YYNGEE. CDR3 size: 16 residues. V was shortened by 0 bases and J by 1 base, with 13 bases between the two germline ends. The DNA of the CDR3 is TGTGCCAGCAGCGTAGAAGGGGGGCGTTCGAACACTGAAGCTTTCTTT. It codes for CASSVEGGRSNTEAFF. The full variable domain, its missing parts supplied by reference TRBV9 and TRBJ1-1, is DSGVTQTPKHLITATGQRVTLRCSPRSGDLSVYWYQQSLDQGLQFLIQYYNGEERAKGNILERFSAQQFPDLHSELNLSSLELGDSALYFCASSVEGGRSNTEAFFGQGTRLTVV.

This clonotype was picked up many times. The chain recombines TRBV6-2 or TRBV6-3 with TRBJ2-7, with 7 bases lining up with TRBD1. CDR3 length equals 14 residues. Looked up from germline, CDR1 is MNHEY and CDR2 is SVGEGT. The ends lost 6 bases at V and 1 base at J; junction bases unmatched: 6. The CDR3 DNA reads TGTGCCAGCAGACAGGGGCTGCCGTCCTACGAGCAGTACGTC. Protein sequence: CASRQGLPSYEQYV.

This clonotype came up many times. The CDR3 loop is CASSTTGAALGYTF. DNA for the CDR3: TGTGCCAGCAGTACTACAGGGGCCGCCCTGGGTTACACCTTC. V usage is TRBV12-3 or TRBV12-4 and J usage is TRBJ1-2; 7 bases match TRBD1. Trimming removed 5 bases from V and 11 bases from J; junction bases left unmatched: 14. The length of the CDR3 is 14 residues.

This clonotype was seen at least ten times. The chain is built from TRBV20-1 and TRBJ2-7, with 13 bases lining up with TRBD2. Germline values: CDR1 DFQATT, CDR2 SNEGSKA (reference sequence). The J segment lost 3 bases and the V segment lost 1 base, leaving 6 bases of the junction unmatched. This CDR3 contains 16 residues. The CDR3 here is CSARAIRTSGGYEQYF. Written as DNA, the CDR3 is TGCAGTGCTAGAGCTATCCGGACTAGCGGGGGCTACGAGCAGTACTTC.

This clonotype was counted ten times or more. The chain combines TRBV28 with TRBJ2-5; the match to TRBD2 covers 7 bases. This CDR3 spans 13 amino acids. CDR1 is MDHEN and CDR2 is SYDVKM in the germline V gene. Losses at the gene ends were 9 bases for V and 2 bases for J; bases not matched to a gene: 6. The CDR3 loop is CASNGGMQETQYF. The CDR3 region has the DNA TGTGCCAGTAACGGGGGGATGCAAGAGACCCAGTACTTC.

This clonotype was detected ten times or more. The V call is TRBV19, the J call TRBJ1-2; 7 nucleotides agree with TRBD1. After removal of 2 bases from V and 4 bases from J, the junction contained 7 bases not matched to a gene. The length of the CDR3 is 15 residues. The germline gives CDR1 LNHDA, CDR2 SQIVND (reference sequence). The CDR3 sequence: CASSITGAEAYGYTF. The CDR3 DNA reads TGTGCCAGTAGTATAACAGGGGCAGAGGCCTATGGCTACACCTTC.